This T cell receptor (beta chain) was sequenced during a study of CD8 T cells in ankylosing spondylitis. The CDR3 runs 13 residues. The germline CDR1 and CDR2 sequences are SGHTA and FQGNSA. V shed 2 bases and J shed 8 bases, with 10 bases lying between them. Each CDR3 protein is one row after TCRdb ran MiXCR on the 5' RACE reads. This sample carries about 110,000 distinct CDR3 sequences, nearly 25% of them seen once, and the ten largest clones take roughly 12%. Concerning this clonotype itself: Antigen: not known.

Notes on the study in general: Prior work had noted some motif variants in reactive arthritis blood and synovial fluid.

This sequence joins TRBV7-2 and TRBJ2-1, with TRBD1 as a possible D gene (5 bases). The clonotype was recovered from a male donor with ankylosing spondylitis. The specimen sequenced was synovial fluid, either unsorted or a sorted T cell fraction (not recorded which). The CDR3 region has the DNA TGTGCCAGCAGCTTACTGGGGCTAGATGAGCAGTTCTTC. Protein product: CASSLLGLDEQFF.